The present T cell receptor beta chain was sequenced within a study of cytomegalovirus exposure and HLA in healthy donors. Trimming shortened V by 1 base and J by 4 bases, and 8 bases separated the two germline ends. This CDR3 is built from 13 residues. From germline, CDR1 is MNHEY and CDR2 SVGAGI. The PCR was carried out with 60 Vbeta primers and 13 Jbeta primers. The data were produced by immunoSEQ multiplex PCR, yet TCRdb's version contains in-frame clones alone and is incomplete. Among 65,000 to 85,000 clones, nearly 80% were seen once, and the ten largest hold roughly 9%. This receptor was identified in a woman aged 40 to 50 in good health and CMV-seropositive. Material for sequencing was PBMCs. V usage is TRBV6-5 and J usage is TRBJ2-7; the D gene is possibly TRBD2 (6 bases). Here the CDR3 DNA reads TGTGCCAGCAGTTACTATGGGACTTACGAGCAGTACTTC. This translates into CASSYYGTYEQYF.